This entry concerns a single TCR beta chain. Living in 24 US areas, the participants were between roughly 18 and 89 years of age. Donors of Cohort 3 who recovered were those that had two negative PCRs, clearance, or symptom resolution. Original methodology: Counts of nucleated cells, estimated from reference gene primer amplification, were obtained. Assay: immunoSEQ multiplex PCR; the TCRdb copy retains only in-frame clones and omits some. The DNA was the basis for D and trimming; V, J and clone size are from that table. The sample yields 150,000 or so clones, around four fifths seen once. The data stem from a study of blood T cell repertoires in COVID-19. Study at large: T cells, B-cell-depleted T cells, or PBMCs supplied cDNA or gDNA.

Trimming at V came to 5 bases and at J to 10 bases, leaving 11 bases not matched to a gene. The CDR3 consists of 15 residues. Germline lookup yields CDR1 SEHNR and CDR2 FQNEAQ (reference sequence). The receptor's source is a woman aged 50 to 60 who had recovered from COVID-19. Sequencing was carried out using PBMCs or T cells enriched from blood (not recorded which). The chain links TRBV7-9 to TRBJ1-6, with TRBD1 matching 7 bases. The CDR3 DNA is TGTGCCAGCAGCCCGGGAGACAGGGCTCAATCACCCCTCCACTTT. Its translation is CASSPGDRAQSPLHF.